This TCR beta chain emerged from a study of CD4 T cells in relation to SARS-CoV-2 and coronaviruses (dated by TCRdb to 2020 to 2023). Context from the whole study: A median age of 38.5 years, with a range of about 20 to 80 years, was recorded for the full convalescent cohort of approximately 12 patients. The roughly twelve convalescent patients included 8 males and 4 females; two subjects were Hispanic. HLA restriction was mapped for shared crossreactive spike epitopes using patient-derived lymphoblastoid cell lines. At the level of individual TCR clonotypes, the study evaluated whether memory CD4+ T cells crossreact between the spike proteins of SARS-CoV-2 and those of common cold coronaviruses. The Adaptive Biotechnologies TCR-sequencing kit was used for samples from three pre-COVID donors and for the naive versus memory experiments, whereas the other data were Illumina-based. For other donors in the study, expansion assays were sequenced with a different, Illumina-based TCR-beta assay. Paper-wide results and their limitations: Small numbers of patients and of tested TCRs were a limitation of the study. Pre-pandemic and post-infection samples were not both contributed by any donor, so tracing of the source of pre-existing responses was limited. Compared with monoreactive clones, crossreactive clones had significantly weaker SARS-CoV-2-driven expansion, a result consistent with antigenic imprinting. Naive versus memory sequencing indicated that memory recall responses, rather than primary responses primed during culture, are detected by the assay. In roughly 60% of donors, memory CD4+ clonotypes turned up that crossrecognized SARS-CoV-2 and at least one common cold coronavirus spike. Crossreactivity analysis centred on spike protein, so crossreactivity against other viral proteins was not assessed.

Naive and memory CD4+ T cells were separated from cryopreserved PBMCs through CD4 enrichment, which was followed by EasySep naive CD4+ T cell enrichment. PBMCs were isolated from leukapheresis product or whole blood by Ficoll-Paque PLUS gradient centrifugation. PBMCs were either cryopreserved at -140°C or used fresh in the expansion assay. The QIAamp Micro DNA Kit was used to extract genomic DNA from the CD4+ T cells. The germline V gene (reference sequence) gives CDR1 as DFQATT and CDR2 as SNEGSKA. A distance of 13 bases separates the germline ends of V and J, which lose 3 bases and 14 bases respectively. The CDR3, cysteine through phenylalanine, is 11 amino acids long. Just CDR3 DNA is preserved here, 33 bases in frame from base 1. This clone is a singleton in its sample. Its cognate antigen has yet to be identified. No clone much larger than this one lies a single base away; base qualities are absent.

Deep-resolution immunoSEQ TCR-beta sequencing was performed on DNA from uncultured naive and memory CD4+ T cells. As for the original processing: During preprocessing, nonproductive sequences were removed, along with CDR3s that did not begin with C, did not end with F or W, or were shorter than 7 amino acids. Cultured and uncultured naive and memory CD4+ repertoires were searched for previously identified spike- and CEF-reactive CDR3s. CDR3 homology was measured as pairwise Levenshtein distance, computed with the stringdist R package after trimming three terminal residues from each end. TCRdb stores this immuneACCESS table with in-frame sequences only. Part of the clones is absent; in the studies checked, under half of the shortfall reflects unresolved V genes, and no reason is known for the rest. V, J and clone size are taken as reported in that table, and D and trimming were inferred from the DNA itself. For this sample there are approximately 50,000 clones; 90% to 95% appear just once. The ten largest clones capture about 0.4% of the sample.

The sequenced sample consisted of naive CD4+ T cells from PBMCs. The cell subset or site label, read with the paper, signifies: naive CD4+ T cells isolated by negative enrichment. The V gene is TRBV20-1 and the J gene is TRBJ2-2; confidence is insufficient to name the D gene. This receptor was taken from an adult with COVID-19. The CDR3 region: CSASGRGRLFF. The bases read TGCAGTGCTAGTGGGCGTGGGCGACTGTTTTTT.